The clone carrying this T cell receptor beta chain was seen once. Sequencing was performed with immunoSEQ multiplex PCR; in TCRdb, only in-frame clones are kept and a portion is missing. The sample yields approximately 76,000 clones, about 93% seen once. The data were taken from a study of OX40 agonist ivuxolimab in advanced cancers. Whole-study context: Intravenous ivuxolimab at 0.01 to 10 mg/kg was given to patients every 2 weeks. Participants could have had prior anti-PD-1, anti-PD-L1 or anti-CTLA-4 therapy, and about 37% had some. Of mixed ages from about 20 to 85 and averaging about 65 years, the group was almost 85% male.

Trimming took 0 bases from V and 9 from J, leaving 12 bases between them. Looked up from germline, CDR1 is PRHDT and CDR2 is FYEKMQ (reference sequence). The CDR3 has 14 residues. The clonotype originates from an adult with an advanced solid tumor such as melanoma, head and neck, liver or kidney cancer. V is TRBV13 and J is TRBJ2-1; maybe TRBD2 (5 bases). The source was CD4+ or CD8+ T cells sorted from blood, collected in a trial of the OX40 agonist ivuxolimab. The CDR3 DNA reads as TGTGCCAGCAGCTTAGGCCGAGGGCGGAGTGAGCAGTTCTTC. Translated: CASSLGRGRSEQFF.